A selection of T cell receptor beta chains follows, all from one sample in a study of cytomegalovirus exposure and HLA in healthy donors. Generated by immunoSEQ multiplex PCR, the TCRdb table keeps only in-frame clones and is missing some. The sample comprises about 65,000 clones, 92% of which are singletons, and roughly 1.3% rests with the top ten. Sequencing input: PBMCs. These receptors originate from a woman aged 18-29 years in good health and CMV-seronegative. The CDR3 runs from the conserved cysteine through the conserved F or W. A D gene is named only where the DNA matches it firmly. Not all rows give a size; the values are once, few, many and, for expanded clones, a class.

TRBV5-1	TRBD1	.	TRBJ2-3	TGCGCCAGCAGCTTGGCAGGGACAGCCCGAGATACGCAGTATTTT	CASSLAGTARDTQYF
TRBV4-1	.	once	TRBJ2-1	TGCGCCAGCAGCCAAGTCGATCAAGCTTACAATGAGCAGTTCTTC	CASSQVDQAYNEQFF
TRBV18	.	.	TRBJ2-2	TGTGCCAGCTCACCCCAGGGGAGCGGGAACACCGGGGAGCTGTTTTTT	CASSPQGSGNTGELFF
TRBV5-1	TRBD2	.	TRBJ2-5	TGCGCCAGCAGCGAGACCCCTAGCGGGAGCCAAGAGACCCAGTACTTC	CASSETPSGSQETQYF
TRBV4-1	TRBD1	once	TRBJ2-3	TGCGCCAGCAGCCAATCTCCGGGACAGGGGGCTCTGGATACGCAGTATTTT	CASSQSPGQGALDTQYF
TRBV5-4	TRBD2	once	TRBJ2-7	TGTGCCAGCAGCACAGGACTAGCGGAAACCTACGAGCAGTACTTC	CASSTGLAETYEQYF
TRBV4-2	.	.	TRBJ2-7	TGTGCCAGCAGCCAGCACCGGGACTCTACCTACGAGCAGTACTTC	CASSQHRDSTYEQYF
TRBV27	.	.	TRBJ1-3	TGTGCCAGTCAATTGGAGGAATCAGTTTATGCATGGGCCTCTGGAAACACCATATATTTT	CASQLEESVYAWASGNTIYF
TRBV7-3	TRBD2	.	TRBJ2-3	TGTGCCAGCAGCCAGGCGGCGGGGGATGGCACGCAGTATTTT	CASSQAAGDGTQYF
TRBV6-4	.	.	TRBJ2-2	TGTGCCAGCAGTGACACTACCGGGGGCCCAGGGGGTAACACCGGGGAGCTGTTTTTT	CASSDTTGGPGGNTGELFF
TRBV5-1	TRBD1	.	TRBJ1-2	TGCGCCAGCAGCTTGGAGGGGGCGCGAGGCTACACCTTC	CASSLEGARGYTF
TRBV28	.	.	TRBJ1-1	TGTGCCAGCATCCCTTTTGGACACCTGAACACTGAAGCTTTCTTT	CASIPFGHLNTEAFF
TRBV11-3	.	.	TRBJ1-2	TGTGCCAGCAGCCTACAGGGCATTGAGGGCTACACCTTC	CASSLQGIEGYTF
TRBV27	TRBD1	.	TRBJ1-2	TGTGCCAGCAGTTTATCCGGGACAGGGGTTTTGAGCTATGGCTACACCTTC	CASSLSGTGVLSYGYTF
TRBV11-2	.	.	TRBJ2-5	TGTGCCAGCAGCCCTCGGGGAGCGGGTGGTTACCGATCAGAGACCCAGTACTTC	CASSPRGAGGYRSETQYF
TRBV6-1	.	.	TRBJ2-7	TGTGCCAGCAGTGAAGTCGGGAGCTCCTACGAGCAGTACTTC	CASSEVGSSYEQYF
TRBV27	TRBD1	.	TRBJ2-3	TGTGCCAGCAAGGACAGGGGGACAGATACGCAGTATTTT	CASKDRGTDTQYF
TRBV29-1	.	.	TRBJ1-1	TGCAGCGTTGTGGAGACTAACACTGAAGCTTTCTTT	CSVVETNTEAFF
TRBV14	.	.	TRBJ2-5	TGTGCCAGCAGCCAAGGGCCCCCGGGGAGGAAAGAGACCCAGTACTTC	CASSQGPPGRKETQYF
TRBV14	.	.	TRBJ1-4	TGTGCCAGCAGCGCCGTACCCAGGGAAGAAAAACTGTTTTTT	CASSAVPREEKLFF
TRBV10-3	TRBD1	.	TRBJ2-4	TGTGCCATCAGTGGAGGACAGGGGAGCATTCAGTACTTC	CAISGGQGSIQYF
TRBV2	.	.	TRBJ1-2	TGTGCCAGCAGTGAACAAGGAGCATATGGCTACACCTTC	CASSEQGAYGYTF
TRBV29-1	.	.	TRBJ2-2	TGCAGCGTCGACGGGGAGAACACCGGGGAGCTGTTTTTT	CSVDGENTGELFF
TRBV6-1	.	.	TRBJ1-2	TGTGCCAGCAGGACAGTGGACTATGGCTACACCTTC	CASRTVDYGYTF
TRBV28	.	.	TRBJ1-1	TGTGCCAGCCAAAAAGGAGGCGTCAAGAACACTGAAGCTTTCTTT	CASQKGGVKNTEAFF
TRBV30	TRBD1	.	TRBJ1-3	TGTGCCTGGAGTCGACAGGGGAGCCCTGGAAACACCATATATTTT	CAWSRQGSPGNTIYF
TRBV2	.	.	TRBJ2-3	TGTGCCAGCCGACAGAGCACAGATACGCAGTATTTT	CASRQSTDTQYF
TRBV11-3	TRBD2	.	TRBJ2-3	TGTGCCAGCAGCTTGGGACTAGCGGCCGAGGATACGCAGTATTTT	CASSLGLAAEDTQYF
TRBV11-3	.	.	TRBJ2-1	TGTGCCAGCAGCTCGCGCCGGGGCGAGGGGACTGATGATGAGCAGTTCTTC	CASSSRRGEGTDDEQFF
TRBV2	TRBD1	.	TRBJ2-1	TGTGCCAGCAAAGAGGACAGGATATACAATGAGCAGTTCTTC	CASKEDRIYNEQFF
TRBV4-1	.	.	TRBJ2-5	TGCGCCAGCAGCCAAGACGAACGGGGACAAGAGACCCAGTACTTC	CASSQDERGQETQYF
TRBV7-2	TRBD1	.	TRBJ2-7	TGTGCCAGCAGCTTAGCCAGGGGGCTGTACGAGCAGTACTTC	CASSLARGLYEQYF
TRBV5-1	.	once	TRBJ2-1	TGCGCCAGCAGCCCTCTTGACAATGAGCAGTTCTTC	CASSPLDNEQFF
TRBV2	TRBD1	once	TRBJ1-2	TGTGCCAGCACCGAATGGGGGACAGGGACCCATGGCTACACCTTC	CASTEWGTGTHGYTF
TRBV7-3	.	once	TRBJ1-1	TGTGCCAGCAGCTTATCGAGCGGCACTGAAGCTTTCTTT	CASSLSSGTEAFF
TRBV5-1	TRBD1	.	TRBJ2-4	TGCGCCAGCAGCTTGAACGGACAGGGAGAAAACATTCAGTACTTC	CASSLNGQGENIQYF
TRBV28	.	.	TRBJ1-3	TGTGCCAGCAGTCCGCGACACAGCTCTGGAAACACCATATATTTT	CASSPRHSSGNTIYF
TRBV5-1	TRBD1	.	TRBJ1-4	TGCGCCAGCAGGGGGACAGGGGATAGTGAAAAACTGTTTTTT	CASRGTGDSEKLFF
TRBV30	TRBD2	.	TRBJ2-2	TGTGCCTGGAGTGTCCCGACTAGCGAGGCCGGGGAGCTGTTTTTT	CAWSVPTSEAGELFF
TRBV19	TRBD1	few	TRBJ2-7	TGTGCCAGTAGTAAGGGACAGGGTAACAACTACGAGCAGTACTTC	CASSKGQGNNYEQYF
TRBV27	.	.	TRBJ2-7	TGTGCCAGCAGTTTAGGACAGTCCTACGAGCAGTACTTC	CASSLGQSYEQYF
TRBV4-3	TRBD2	.	TRBJ2-1	TGCGCCAGCAGCCAAGAGGGCGGGGGCTACAATGAGCAGTTCTTC	CASSQEGGGYNEQFF
TRBV6-8	TRBD1	.	TRBJ1-2	TGTGCCAGCACCGACAGGGTGCACTATGGCTACACCTTC	CASTDRVHYGYTF
TRBV10-2	.	.	TRBJ2-7	TGCGCCAGCCAGGGGTTCTCCTACGAGCAGTACTTC	CASQGFSYEQYF
TRBV18	.	.	TRBJ2-1	TGTGCCAGCTCTAAAGCGGGCGCCCCCGATAATGAGCAGTTCTTC	CASSKAGAPDNEQFF
TRBV11-2	.	.	TRBJ2-5	TGTGCCAGCAGCGACAGGACAGACTCGTACCAAGAGACCCAGTACTTC	CASSDRTDSYQETQYF
TRBV2	TRBD1	.	TRBJ1-1	TGTGCCAGCGAAGGACAGGTTGGGACTGAAGCTTTCTTT	CASEGQVGTEAFF
TRBV19	.	once	TRBJ2-1	TGTGCCAGTCTACCCGCGGGGGCCTCCTACAATGAGCAGTTCTTC	CASLPAGASYNEQFF
TRBV4-1	TRBD1	.	TRBJ1-2	TGCGCCAGCAGCCAAGATCGTGGGGACAGGGGTAACTATGGCTACACCTTC	CASSQDRGDRGNYGYTF